The T cell receptor (beta chain) described here comes from a study of technical replicates of blood from several donors. With V trimmed by 5 bases and J by 2 bases, 4 bases remained unmatched. The CDR3 is made up of 14 amino acids. Germline CDR1 is SGHRS and CDR2 is YFSETQ. This table comes from immunoSEQ multiplex PCR, and its TCRdb copy is limited to in-frame clones, with some not included. The table includes 60,000 to 65,000 clones, about 90% detected once. This clone turned up a few times. This clonotype originated in a human donor in good health. Some clones in this sample may be carry-over from other donors' samples. What was sequenced was PBMCs. The rearrangement uses TRBV5-1 and TRBJ2-7, with 10 bases fitting TRBD1. Written as DNA, the CDR3 is TGCGCCAGCAGGCGGGGGACAGGGGCCTACGAGCAGTACTTC. Translated, it gives CASRRGTGAYEQYF.